The present T cell receptor (beta chain) was sequenced within a study of T cells in Graves' hyperthyroidism and ophthalmopathy. In the study overall: Peripheral blood specimens were obtained at initial diagnosis, prior to any treatment. Study-level findings and limits: The majority of expanded thyroid clonotypes above 0.001 also appeared in blood.

Amplification of TCR beta CDR3 regions used RNA as the template. First-round RT-PCR of the TCR CDR3 relied on the HTBI primer set. Each CDR3 protein is one row after TCRdb ran MiXCR on the multiplex PCR reads. The sample contains a few hundred thousand distinct CDR3 sequences, 16% of which appear only once. Patients were excluded for uncontrolled infection, other autoimmune disease, pregnancy or lactation. This clonotype was observed at least ten times. Its antigen is unknown. V was trimmed by 3 bases and J by 3 bases, leaving 21 bases between them. The CDR3 runs 17 residues. CDR1 is SNHLY, CDR2 FYNNEI, per germline.

The chain recombines TRBV2 with TRBJ2-7; a possible D gene is TRBD1 (6 bases). The TCR originated in a woman aged 40 to 50 with Graves' ophthalmopathy. Sequenced: blood. The CDR3 region is CASSDSKSGQDFYEQYF. DNA of the CDR3: TGTGCCAGCAGTGATTCTAAGTCGGGACAAGACTTCTACGAGCAGTACTTC. The entire variable domain, with the rest obtained from reference TRBV2 and TRBJ2-7, is as follows: EPEVTQTPSHQVTQMGQEVILRCVPISNHLYFYWYRQILGQKVEFLVSFYNNEISEKSEIFDDQFSVERPDGSNFTLKIRSTKLEDSAMYFCASSDSKSGQDFYEQYFGPGTRLTVT.